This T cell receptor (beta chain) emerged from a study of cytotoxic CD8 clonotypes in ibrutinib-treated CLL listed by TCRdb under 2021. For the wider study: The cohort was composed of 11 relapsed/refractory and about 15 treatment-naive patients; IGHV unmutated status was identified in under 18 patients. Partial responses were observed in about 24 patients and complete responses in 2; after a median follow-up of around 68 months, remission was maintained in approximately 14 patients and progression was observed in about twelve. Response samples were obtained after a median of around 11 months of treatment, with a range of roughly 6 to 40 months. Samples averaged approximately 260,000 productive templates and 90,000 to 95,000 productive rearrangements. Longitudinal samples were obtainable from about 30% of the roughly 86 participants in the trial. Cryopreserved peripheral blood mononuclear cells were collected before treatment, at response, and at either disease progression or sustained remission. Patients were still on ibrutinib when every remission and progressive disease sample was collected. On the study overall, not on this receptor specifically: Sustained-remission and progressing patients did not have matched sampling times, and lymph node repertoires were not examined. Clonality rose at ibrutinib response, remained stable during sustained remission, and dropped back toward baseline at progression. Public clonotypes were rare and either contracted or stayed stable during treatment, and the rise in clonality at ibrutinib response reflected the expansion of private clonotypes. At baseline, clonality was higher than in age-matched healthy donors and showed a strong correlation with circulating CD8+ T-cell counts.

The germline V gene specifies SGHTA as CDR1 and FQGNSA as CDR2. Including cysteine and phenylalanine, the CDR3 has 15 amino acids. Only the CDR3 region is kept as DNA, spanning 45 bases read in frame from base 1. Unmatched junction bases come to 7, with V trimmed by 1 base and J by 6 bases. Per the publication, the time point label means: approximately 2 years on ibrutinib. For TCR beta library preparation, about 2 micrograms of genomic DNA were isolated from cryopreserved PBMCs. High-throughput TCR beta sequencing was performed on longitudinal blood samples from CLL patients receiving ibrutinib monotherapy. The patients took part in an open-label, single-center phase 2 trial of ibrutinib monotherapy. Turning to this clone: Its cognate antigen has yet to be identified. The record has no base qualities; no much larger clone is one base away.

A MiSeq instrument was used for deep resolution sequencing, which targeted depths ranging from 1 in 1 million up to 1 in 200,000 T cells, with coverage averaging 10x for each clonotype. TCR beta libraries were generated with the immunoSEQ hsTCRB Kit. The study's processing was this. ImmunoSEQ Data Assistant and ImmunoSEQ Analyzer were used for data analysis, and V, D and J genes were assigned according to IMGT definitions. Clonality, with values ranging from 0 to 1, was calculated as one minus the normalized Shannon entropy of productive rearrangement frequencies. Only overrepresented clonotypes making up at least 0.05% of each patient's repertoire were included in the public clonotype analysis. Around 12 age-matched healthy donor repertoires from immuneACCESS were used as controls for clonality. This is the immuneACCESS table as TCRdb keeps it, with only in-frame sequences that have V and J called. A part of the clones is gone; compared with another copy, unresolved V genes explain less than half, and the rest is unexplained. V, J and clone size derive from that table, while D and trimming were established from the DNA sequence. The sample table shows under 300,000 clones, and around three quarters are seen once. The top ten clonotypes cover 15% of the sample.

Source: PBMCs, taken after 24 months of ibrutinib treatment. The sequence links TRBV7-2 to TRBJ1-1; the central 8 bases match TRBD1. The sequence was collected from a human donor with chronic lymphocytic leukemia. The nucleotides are TGTGCCAGCAGCTTAGTAGTGGCAGGGGGCTCTGAAGCTTTCTTT. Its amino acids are CASSLVVAGGSEAFF. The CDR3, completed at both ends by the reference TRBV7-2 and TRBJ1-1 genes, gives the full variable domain GAGVSQSPSNKVTEKGKDVELRCDPISGHTALYWYRQSLGQGLEFLIYFQGNSAPDKSGLPSDRFSAERTGGSVSTLTIQRTQQEDSAVYLCASSLVVAGGSEAFFGQGTRLTVV.